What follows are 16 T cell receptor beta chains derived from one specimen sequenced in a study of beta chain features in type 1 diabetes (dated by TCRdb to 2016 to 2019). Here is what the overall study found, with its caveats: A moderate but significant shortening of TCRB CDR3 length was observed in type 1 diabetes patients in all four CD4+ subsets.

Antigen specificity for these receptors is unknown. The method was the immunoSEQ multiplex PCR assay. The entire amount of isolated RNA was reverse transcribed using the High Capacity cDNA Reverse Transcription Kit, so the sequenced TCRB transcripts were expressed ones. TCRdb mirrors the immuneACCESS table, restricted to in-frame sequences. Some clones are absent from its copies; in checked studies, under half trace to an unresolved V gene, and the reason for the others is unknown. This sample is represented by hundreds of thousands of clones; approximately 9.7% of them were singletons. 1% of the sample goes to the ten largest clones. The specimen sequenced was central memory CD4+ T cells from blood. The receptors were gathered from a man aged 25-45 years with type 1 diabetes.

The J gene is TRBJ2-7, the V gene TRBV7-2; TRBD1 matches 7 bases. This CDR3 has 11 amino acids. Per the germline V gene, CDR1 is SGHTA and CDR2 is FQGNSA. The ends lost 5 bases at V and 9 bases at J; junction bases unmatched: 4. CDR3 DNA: TGTGCCAGCAGCCTGGCAGGGGGGCAGTACTTC. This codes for CASSLAGGQYF.

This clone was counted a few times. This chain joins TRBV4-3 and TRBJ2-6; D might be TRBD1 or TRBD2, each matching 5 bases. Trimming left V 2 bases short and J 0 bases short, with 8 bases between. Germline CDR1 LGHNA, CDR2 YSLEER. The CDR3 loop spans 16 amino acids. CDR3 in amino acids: CASSQPGSSGANVLTF. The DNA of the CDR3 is TGCGCCAGCAGCCAACCAGGGAGCTCTGGGGCCAACGTCCTGACTTTC.

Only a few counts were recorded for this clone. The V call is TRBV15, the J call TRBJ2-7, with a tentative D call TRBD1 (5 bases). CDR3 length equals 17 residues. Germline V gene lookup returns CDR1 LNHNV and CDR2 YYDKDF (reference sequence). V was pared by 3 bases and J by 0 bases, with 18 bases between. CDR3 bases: TGTGCCACCAGCAGGTCCTTAGAAGACAGCCACTCCTACGAGCAGTACTTC. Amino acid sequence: CATSRSLEDSHSYEQYF.

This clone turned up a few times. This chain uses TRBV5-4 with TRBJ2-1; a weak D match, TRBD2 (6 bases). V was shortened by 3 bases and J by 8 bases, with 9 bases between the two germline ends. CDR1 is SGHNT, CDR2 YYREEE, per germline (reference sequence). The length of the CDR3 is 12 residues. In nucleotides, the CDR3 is TGTGCCAGCAGCTCACTAGCAGATGAGCAGTTCTTC. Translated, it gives CASSSLADEQFF. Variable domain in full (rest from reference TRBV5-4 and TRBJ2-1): ETGVTQSPTHLIKTRGQQVTLRCSSQSGHNTVSWYQQALGQGPQFIFQYYREEENGRGNFPPRFSGLQFPNYSSELNVNALELDDSALYLCASSSLADEQFFGPGTRLTVL.

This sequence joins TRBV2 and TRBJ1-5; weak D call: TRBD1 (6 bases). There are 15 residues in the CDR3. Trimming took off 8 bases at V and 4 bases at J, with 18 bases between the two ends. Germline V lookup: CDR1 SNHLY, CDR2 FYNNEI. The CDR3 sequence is CASAMARGGNQPQHF. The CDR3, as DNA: TGTGCCAGCGCAATGGCCAGGGGCGGTAATCAGCCCCAGCATTTT.

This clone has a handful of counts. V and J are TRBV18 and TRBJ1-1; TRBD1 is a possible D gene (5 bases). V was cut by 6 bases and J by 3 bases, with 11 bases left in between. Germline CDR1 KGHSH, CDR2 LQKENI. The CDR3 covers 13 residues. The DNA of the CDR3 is TGTGCCAGCTCGCTAGGGACGGACACTGAAGCTTTCTTT. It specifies CASSLGTDTEAFF.

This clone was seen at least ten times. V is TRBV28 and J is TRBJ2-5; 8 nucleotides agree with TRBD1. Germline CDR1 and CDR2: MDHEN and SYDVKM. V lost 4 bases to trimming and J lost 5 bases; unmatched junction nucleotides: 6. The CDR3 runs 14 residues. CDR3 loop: CASSSRQGTETQYF. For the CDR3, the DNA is TGTGCCAGCAGTTCAAGACAGGGGACGGAGACCCAGTACTTC.

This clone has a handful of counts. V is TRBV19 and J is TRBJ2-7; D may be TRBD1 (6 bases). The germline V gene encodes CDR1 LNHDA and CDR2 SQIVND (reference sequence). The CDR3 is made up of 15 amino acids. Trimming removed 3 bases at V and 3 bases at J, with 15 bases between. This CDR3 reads CASSIATRDNYEQYF. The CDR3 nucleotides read TGTGCCAGTAGTATTGCTACACGGGACAACTACGAGCAGTACTTC.

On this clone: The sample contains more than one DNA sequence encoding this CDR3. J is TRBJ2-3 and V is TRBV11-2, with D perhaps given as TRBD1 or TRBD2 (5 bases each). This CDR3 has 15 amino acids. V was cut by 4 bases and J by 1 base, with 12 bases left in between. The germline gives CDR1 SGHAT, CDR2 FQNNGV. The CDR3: CASSSAGGGTDTQYF. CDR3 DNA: TGTGCCAGCAGCTCAGCTGGGGGAGGCACAGATACGCAGTATTTT.

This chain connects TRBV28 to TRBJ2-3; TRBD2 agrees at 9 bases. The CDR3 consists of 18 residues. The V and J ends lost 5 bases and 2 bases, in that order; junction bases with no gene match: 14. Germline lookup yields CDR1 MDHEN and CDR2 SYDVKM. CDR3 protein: CASSRRGVLAGTTDTQYF. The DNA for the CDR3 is TGTGCCAGCAGTCGACGGGGTGTACTAGCGGGTACCACAGATACGCAGTATTTT.

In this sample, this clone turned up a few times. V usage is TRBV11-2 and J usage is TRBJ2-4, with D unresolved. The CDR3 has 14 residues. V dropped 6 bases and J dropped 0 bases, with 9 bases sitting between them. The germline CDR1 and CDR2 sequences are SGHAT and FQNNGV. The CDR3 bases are TGTGCCAGCAGTTTTGCAGTAGCCAAAAACATTCAGTACTTC. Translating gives CASSFAVAKNIQYF.

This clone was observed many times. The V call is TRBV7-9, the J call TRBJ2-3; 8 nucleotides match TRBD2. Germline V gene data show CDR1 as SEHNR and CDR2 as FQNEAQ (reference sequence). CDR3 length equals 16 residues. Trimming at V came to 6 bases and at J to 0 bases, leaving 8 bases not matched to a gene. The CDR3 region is CASSSHGTSSTDTQYF. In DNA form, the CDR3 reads TGTGCCAGCAGTTCGCACGGGACTAGTAGCACAGATACGCAGTATTTT.

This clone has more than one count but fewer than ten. CDR3 DNA sequence: TGTGCCAGCAGATTTACGTCCCTCGACAGCTATGGCTACACCTTC. Translated, it gives CASRFTSLDSYGYTF. V usage is TRBV13 and J usage is TRBJ1-2; D possibly corresponds to TRBD1 (5 bases). CDR1 and CDR2 from the germline V gene are PRHDT and FYEKMQ (reference sequence). This CDR3 has 15 amino acids. Trimming removed 6 bases from V and 4 bases from J, with 18 bases in between.

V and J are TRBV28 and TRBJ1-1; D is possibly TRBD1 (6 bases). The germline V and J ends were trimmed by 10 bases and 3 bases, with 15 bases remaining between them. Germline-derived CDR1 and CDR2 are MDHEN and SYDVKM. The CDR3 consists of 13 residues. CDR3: CAIGGGSYTEAFF. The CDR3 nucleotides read TGTGCCATTGGCGGGGGCAGTTACACTGAAGCTTTCTTT.

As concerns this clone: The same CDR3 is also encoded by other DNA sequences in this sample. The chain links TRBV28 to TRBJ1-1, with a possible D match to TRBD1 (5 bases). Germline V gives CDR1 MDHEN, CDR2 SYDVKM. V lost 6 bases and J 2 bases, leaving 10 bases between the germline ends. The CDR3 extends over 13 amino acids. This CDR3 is CASSRATNTEAFF. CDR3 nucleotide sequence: TGTGCCAGCAGCAGGGCTACTAACACTGAAGCTTTCTTT. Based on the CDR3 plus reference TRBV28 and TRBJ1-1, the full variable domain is DVKVTQSSRYLVKRTGEKVFLECVQDMDHENMFWYRQDPGLGLRLIYFSYDVKMKEKGDIPEGYSVSREKKERFSLILESASTNQTSMYLCASSRATNTEAFFGQGTRLTVV.

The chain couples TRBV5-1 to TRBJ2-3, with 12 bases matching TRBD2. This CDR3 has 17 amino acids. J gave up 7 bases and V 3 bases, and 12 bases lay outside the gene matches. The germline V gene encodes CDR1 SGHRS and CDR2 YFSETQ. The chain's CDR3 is CASSSLAGGGEGNTQYF. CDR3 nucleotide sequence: TGCGCCAGCAGCTCACTAGCGGGGGGCGGAGAAGGAAATACGCAGTATTTT.